This TCR beta chain was profiled in a study of spatial heterogeneity in lung cancer. Overall study context: When available, follow-up PBMC samples taken a median of around 25 months after resection were sequenced. Alpha-chain sequences were consistently detected in smaller numbers than beta-chain sequences.

Individually, TCR cDNA molecules were each labelled with a unique molecular identifier. TCRdb used MiXCR to reprocess the 5' RACE reads, holding one entry per CDR3 protein. This table has approximately 56,000 distinct CDR3 sequences, less than 9.5% appearing once. Study-wide points: TCRs found ubiquitously expanded in tumor appeared in blood more at resection than at follow-up.

This clonotype appeared many times. Its antigen is unidentified. Germline V gene lookup returns CDR1 SGHRS and CDR2 YFSETQ. The CDR3 consists of 13 residues. V gave up 2 bases and J gave up 4 bases, with 8 bases separating them. Time point indicated: blood at routine non-recurrence follow-up after resection. Without sorting, whole RNA was sequenced from tumor, nontumor lung or frozen PBMC. Sequenced material: PBMCs, taken at follow-up. V is TRBV5-1 and J is TRBJ2-3; D call uncertain. The clonotype comes from a female donor with early-stage non-small cell lung cancer. The CDR3 here is CASSFTIADTQYF. As DNA, the CDR3 is TGCGCCAGCAGCTTTACAATCGCAGATACGCAGTATTTT.